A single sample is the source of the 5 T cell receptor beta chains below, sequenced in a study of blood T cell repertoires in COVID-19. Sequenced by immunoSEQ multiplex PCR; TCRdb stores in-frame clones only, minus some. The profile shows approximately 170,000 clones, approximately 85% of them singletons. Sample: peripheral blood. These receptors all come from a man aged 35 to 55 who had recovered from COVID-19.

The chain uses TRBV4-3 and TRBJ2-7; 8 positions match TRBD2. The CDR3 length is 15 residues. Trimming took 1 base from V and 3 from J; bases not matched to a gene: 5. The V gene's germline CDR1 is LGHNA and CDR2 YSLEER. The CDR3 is CASSQGASGYYEQYF. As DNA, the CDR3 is TGCGCCAGCAGCCAAGGGGCTAGCGGGTACTACGAGCAGTACTTC.

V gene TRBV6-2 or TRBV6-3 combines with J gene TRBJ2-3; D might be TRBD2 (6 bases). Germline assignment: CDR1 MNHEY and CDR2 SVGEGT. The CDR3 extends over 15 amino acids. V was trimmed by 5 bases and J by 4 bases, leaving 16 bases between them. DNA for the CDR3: TGTGCCAGCAGTATCATGCGGGGCCGGGCAGATACGCAGTATTTT. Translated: CASSIMRGRADTQYF.

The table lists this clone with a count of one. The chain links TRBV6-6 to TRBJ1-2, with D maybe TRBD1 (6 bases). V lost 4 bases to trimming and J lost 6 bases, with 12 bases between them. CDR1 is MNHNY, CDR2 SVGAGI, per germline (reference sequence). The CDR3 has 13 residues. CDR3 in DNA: TGTGCCAGCAGTTGGCTACAGGGTGATGGCTACACCTTC. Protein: CASSWLQGDGYTF.

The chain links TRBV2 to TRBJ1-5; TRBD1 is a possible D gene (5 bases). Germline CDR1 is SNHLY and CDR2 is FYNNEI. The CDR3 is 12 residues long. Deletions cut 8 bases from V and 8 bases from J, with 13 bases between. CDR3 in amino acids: CASSGVTKPQHF. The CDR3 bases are TGTGCCAGCTCGGGGGTAACGAAGCCCCAGCATTTT.

CDR3 in amino acids: CASSPQQGVNTEAFF. CDR3 DNA sequence: TGTGCCAGCTCACCCCAACAGGGGGTGAACACTGAAGCTTTCTTT. This chain joins TRBV18 and TRBJ1-1; 8 nucleotides match TRBD1. With 3 bases clipped from V and 0 bases from J, the junction kept 3 bases outside the gene matches. The V gene's germline CDR1 is KGHSH and CDR2 LQKENI. The CDR3 totals 15 residues.